The 11 T cell receptor beta chains in this list originate from one sample, sequenced in a study of CD8+ T cells in alopecia areata. Extracted RNA was reverse transcribed, and the resulting cDNA served as sequencing template. The data were produced by immunoSEQ multiplex PCR, yet TCRdb's version contains in-frame clones alone and is incomplete. The table records about 140,000 clones, about three fifths of them present only once. Sequenced here: CD4+ T cells sorted from blood, sampled at week 0. The source is a human donor with alopecia areata.

This chain joins TRBV29-1 and TRBJ1-2; D may be TRBD1 (5 bases). The germline CDR1 and CDR2 sequences are SQVTM and ANQGSEA. The V end was cut by 2 bases, the J end by 7 bases, with 11 bases between. The CDR3 totals 12 residues. The CDR3 loop reads CSVESGRVGYTF. In nucleotides, the CDR3 is TGCAGCGTTGAATCGGGGCGGGTTGGCTACACCTTC.

This clone was seen a few times. The chain carries TRBV7-9 and TRBJ1-1; D remains ambiguous. Looked up from germline, CDR1 is SEHNR and CDR2 is FQNEAQ (reference sequence). The CDR3 extends over 15 amino acids. Trimming stripped 1 base from V and 0 bases from J, with 9 bases between. CDR3 DNA: TGTGCCAGCAGCTTAGAACGGCTTATGAACACTGAAGCTTTCTTT. Translating gives CASSLERLMNTEAFF.

This clone was seen ten or more times. This sample also contains other DNA sequences that code for the same CDR3. This sequence joins TRBV7-2 and TRBJ2-7; no clear D. Germline V CDR1 and CDR2: SGHTA, FQGNSA. The CDR3 spans 11 residues. Trimming removed 4 bases from V and 2 bases from J, with 3 bases in between. The chain's CDR3 is CASSSAYEQYF. The CDR3 DNA reads TGTGCCAGCAGCTCCGCCTACGAGCAGTACTTC. The whole variable domain, filled in from reference TRBV7-2 and TRBJ2-7, reads GAGVSQSPSNKVTEKGKDVELRCDPISGHTALYWYRQSLGQGLEFLIYFQGNSAPDKSGLPSDRFSAERTGGSVSTLTIQRTQQEDSAVYLCASSSAYEQYFGPGTRLTVT.

This rearrangement joins TRBV5-6 to TRBJ2-2, with D perhaps TRBD1 or TRBD2 (5 bases each). This CDR3 comprises 14 residues. With 4 bases removed from V and 4 bases from J, the gap between germline ends came to 11 bases. Germline CDR1 SGHDT, CDR2 YYEEEE. CDR3 sequence reads: CASSLRGTTGELFF. CDR3 in DNA: TGTGCCAGCAGCCTGAGGGGCACCACCGGGGAGCTGTTTTTT.

This clone appeared a single time. The chain joins TRBV25-1 to TRBJ1-2; D gene unclear. Trimming stripped 5 bases from V and 7 bases from J, with 8 bases between. Germline CDR1 and CDR2: MGHDK and SYGVNS. This CDR3 comprises 11 residues. The CDR3 DNA reads as TGTGCCAGCAGTACGGGTTTTGGCTACACCTTC. Residues: CASSTGFGYTF.

This clone was seen a handful of times. The CDR3, as DNA: TGCGCCAGCAGCGGGACCAACTATGGCTACACCTTC. Protein: CASSGTNYGYTF. The chain has TRBV23-1 and TRBJ1-2, with D tentatively TRBD1 (5 bases). TRBV23-1 qualifies as an ORF whose function is uncertain. V was trimmed by 6 bases and J by 2 bases, leaving 7 bases between them. The length of the CDR3 is 12 residues.

The chain recombines TRBV7-2 with TRBJ2-5; no clear D. The length of the CDR3 is 11 residues. The V gene's germline CDR1 is SGHTA and CDR2 FQGNSA. Trimming removed 2 bases at V and 3 bases at J, with 1 base between. This CDR3 is CASSLKETQYF. The CDR3 DNA reads as TGTGCCAGCAGCTTAAAAGAGACCCAGTACTTC. The variable domain in full, with the rest retrieved from reference TRBV7-2 and TRBJ2-5, is GAGVSQSPSNKVTEKGKDVELRCDPISGHTALYWYRQSLGQGLEFLIYFQGNSAPDKSGLPSDRFSAERTGGSVSTLTIQRTQQEDSAVYLCASSLKETQYFGPGTRLLVL.

In this sample, this clone turned up once. The V and J genes are TRBV9 and TRBJ1-1, with no clear D. This CDR3 spans 14 amino acids. Germline V lookup: CDR1 SGDLS, CDR2 YYNGEE. Trimming pared 0 bases from V and 0 bases from J, leaving 6 bases between. Written as DNA, the CDR3 is TGTGCCAGCAGCGTAGGGACCATGAACACTGAAGCTTTCTTT. Translation: CASSVGTMNTEAFF.

This clone was seen a handful of times. V and J are TRBV29-1 and TRBJ1-2; D remains ambiguous. Germline V gene sequence: CDR1 SQVTM, CDR2 ANQGSEA. V dropped 4 bases and J dropped 6 bases, with 9 bases sitting between them. The CDR3 contains 11 residues. The CDR3 bases are TGCAGCGTTGGCTTCGGGGATGGCTACACCTTC. Its protein product is CSVGFGDGYTF.

This clone was counted only a few times. This CDR3 is CAWARGAYNEQFF. DNA of the CDR3: TGTGCCTGGGCCCGTGGGGCTTACAATGAGCAGTTCTTC. This sequence joins TRBV30 and TRBJ2-1; D possibly corresponds to TRBD1 (5 bases). Trimming shortened V by 5 bases and J by 4 bases, and 12 bases separated the two germline ends. The CDR3 consists of 13 residues. The germline CDR1 and CDR2 sequences are GTSNPN and SVGIG (reference sequence).

This clone was seen just once. This rearrangement joins TRBV5-1 to TRBJ1-2; 8 nucleotides line up with TRBD1. The CDR3 covers 15 residues. V was clipped by 4 bases and J by 4 bases; unmatched bases: 9. Germline CDR1 and CDR2: SGHRS and YFSETQ. The CDR3 coding sequence is TGCGCCAGCAGCCAGCCGGGACAGGCCTTCTATGGCTACACCTTC. Translating it yields CASSQPGQAFYGYTF.